This TCR beta chain was sequenced during a study of blood T cells in healthy people across ages. This clonotype showed up just a few times. Total RNA, at least 5.5 micrograms per sample, came from PBMCs. This CDR3 spans 13 amino acids. The V end lost 1 base, the J end lost 3 bases, and 6 bases lay between the germline ends. Per germline, CDR1 LGHNA and CDR2 YSLEER. Next came a second PCR, run for about 7 to 12 cycles, which used a sample-barcoded 5' primer along with a J-beta primer mix. Tagging of each cDNA molecule was performed by a template-switch adaptor with 12 random nucleotides. Via MiXCR, TCRdb re-called the 5' RACE reads, giving one row per CDR3 protein. The table lists about 400,000 distinct CDR3 sequences, more than 45% of them singletons.

Sequences were obtained from blood. The chain links TRBV4-3 to TRBJ1-2; no reliable D call. The sequence was collected from a man aged 60 to 75 in good health. CDR3 DNA sequence: TGCGCCAGCAGCCAAGGGACTGACTATGGCTACACCTTC. As protein: CASSQGTDYGYTF.